These T cell receptor beta chains were read from a single sample in a study of post-analysis software for immune sequencing data. In TCRdb, the PCR reads were re-called with MiXCR into one record per CDR3 protein. This sample has about 460,000 distinct CDR3 sequences, with nearly 45% found just once. The sample was blood. Receptors originate from a girl between 5 and 17 years old with multiple sclerosis. The CDR3 runs from the conserved cysteine through the conserved F or W. The D gene is left open where the match is weak. Not every row has a clone size; where given, it reads once, few, many or a size class.

>TRBD2|.|TRBJ2-1|TRBV9
CASSGSGIRYNEQFF
TGTGCCAGCAGCGGGAGCGGGATTCGTTACAATGAGCAGTTCTTC
>TRBD1|.|TRBJ2-4|TRBV28
CASRPRDRDVGKDIQYF
TGTGCCAGCAGACCCCGGGACAGGGATGTCGGGAAGGACATTCAGTACTTC
>TRBD2|.|TRBJ2-7|TRBV3-1
CASSQGTSGIEQYF
TGTGCCAGCAGCCAGGGGACTAGCGGGATTGAGCAGTACTTC
>TRBD1|.|TRBJ2-1|TRBV28
CAVAPLYDRVNEQFF
TGTGCCGTCGCCCCCCTCTATGACAGGGTGAATGAGCAGTTCTTC
>.|.|TRBJ2-5|TRBV7-9
CASSPPLETEMTQYF
TGTGCCAGCAGCCCACCCCTCGAGACAGAGATGACCCAGTACTTC
>TRBD1|few|TRBJ2-7|TRBV5-1
CASSHGQGNHEQYF
TGCGCCAGCAGCCATGGACAGGGGAACCACGAGCAGTACTTC
>TRBD1|.|TRBJ2-7|TRBV27
CASSLWGRGRIKDYEQYF
TGTGCCAGCAGTTTATGGGGCAGGGGGCGAATTAAAGACTACGAGCAGTACTTC
>.|once|TRBJ1-2|TRBV7-2
CASSSETENYGYTF
TGTGCCAGCAGCTCTGAGACTGAGAACTATGGCTACACCTTC
>TRBD1|.|TRBJ1-2|TRBV12-3/TRBV12-4
CASRRTGAGGYTF
TGTGCCAGCAGACGCACAGGGGCTGGGGGCTACACCTTC
>TRBD2|few|TRBJ2-7|TRBV6-5
CASSYSLGGSTREQYF
TGTGCCAGCAGTTACTCGTTGGGGGGGTCCACGAGGGAGCAGTACTTC
>TRBD2|.|TRBJ2-7|TRBV6-1
CASSEELAGGYEQYF
TGTGCCAGCAGTGAAGAACTAGCGGGAGGGTACGAGCAGTACTTC
>.|.|TRBJ2-1|TRBV12-3/TRBV12-4
CASRQQETQFF
TGTGCCAGCAGGCAACAAGAGACCCAGTTCTTC
>.|.|TRBJ2-7|TRBV29-1
CSVTSSYEQCF
TGCAGCGTCACTAGCTCCTACGAGCAGTGCTTC
>.|few|TRBJ2-5|TRBV29-1
CSVETGIGETQYF
TGCAGCGTTGAAACAGGGATCGGAGAGACCCAGTACTTC
>.|few|TRBJ1-2|TRBV29-1
CSVQSLNYGYTF
TGCAGCGTTCAATCCCTTAACTATGGCTACACCTTC
>.|few|TRBJ2-3|TRBV20-1
CSARGGLAMDTQYF
TGCAGTGCTAGAGGGGGGCTAGCGATGGATACGCAGTATTTT
>.|few|TRBJ2-5|TRBV20-1
CSARVPGETQYF
TGCAGTGCTAGAGTTCCGGGAGAGACCCAGTACTTC
>.|.|TRBJ2-3|TRBV6-4
CASSSTYQGTQYF
TGTGCCAGCAGTTCGACCTACCAGGGTACGCAGTATTTT
>.|.|TRBJ1-5|TRBV9
CASSVSPYQPQHF
TGTGCCAGCAGCGTCAGTCCGTATCAGCCCCAGCATTTT
>TRBD1|few|TRBJ2-3|TRBV10-3
CAISGQGYEADTQYF
TGTGCCATCAGTGGACAGGGATACGAGGCAGATACGCAGTATTTT
>TRBD2|.|TRBJ2-7|TRBV27
CASSLRSGRAPFEQYF
TGTGCCAGCAGTTTAAGGAGCGGGAGGGCCCCTTTCGAGCAGTACTTC
>TRBD2|few|TRBJ2-5|TRBV20-1
CSVREGPRGEQYF
TGCAGTGTGCGGGAGGGTCCCCGGGGAGAGCAGTACTTC
>.|.|TRBJ2-1|TRBV20-1
CSAYPGLESYSYNEQFF
TGCAGTGCCTATCCGGGACTCGAAAGCTACTCCTACAATGAGCAGTTCTTC
>.|.|TRBJ1-2|TRBV29-1
CSVEDVGSARDYGYTF
TGCAGCGTTGAAGATGTGGGCAGTGCCAGGGACTATGGCTACACCTTC
>.|few|TRBJ2-7|TRBV4-2
CASSQVGTSSYEQYF
TGTGCCAGCAGCCAAGTGGGGACGTCTTCCTACGAGCAGTACTTC
>.|.|TRBJ1-5|TRBV7-9
CASSLAAQPQHF
TGTGCCAGCAGCTTAGCAGCTCAGCCCCAGCATTTT
>.|few|TRBJ1-1|TRBV29-1
CSVDSQGEDTEAFF
TGCAGCGTTGATTCCCAGGGTGAGGACACTGAGGCTTTCTTT
>.|few|TRBJ2-1|TRBV29-1
CSGLREPTLFF
TGCAGCGGTCTCCGGGAGCCCACTTTGTTCTTC
>.|.|TRBJ1-2|TRBV7-8
CASSSREANYGYTF
TGTGCCAGCAGCTCCAGGGAGGCTAACTATGGCTACACCTTC
>.|few|TRBJ2-3|TRBV2
CASNRGRNTQYF
TGTGCCAGCAACAGAGGGAGGAATACGCAGTATTTT
>TRBD1|.|TRBJ1-4|TRBV2
CASGPGQENEKLFF
TGTGCCAGCGGTCCCGGACAGGAAAATGAAAAACTGTTTTTT
>.|few|TRBJ2-5|TRBV6-5
CASSYSPGTGETQYF
TGTGCCAGCAGTTACTCGCCGGGTACAGGGGAGACCCAGTACTTC
>.|few|TRBJ1-2|TRBV20-1
CSAGGGETYGYTF
TGCAGTGCTGGAGGGGGGGAGACCTATGGCTACACCTTC
>TRBD1|few|TRBJ2-1|TRBV20-1
CSASGDRTYNEQFF
TGCAGTGCTAGTGGGGACAGGACCTACAATGAGCAGTTCTTC
>TRBD2|few|TRBJ2-1|TRBV7-8
CASSLEGREPNNEQFF
TGTGCCAGCAGCTTAGAGGGGCGGGAGCCCAACAATGAGCAGTTCTTC
>.|.|TRBJ1-5|TRBV9
CASSVGWDINQPQHF
TGTGCCAGCAGCGTCGGGTGGGACATCAATCAGCCCCAGCATTTT
>.|.|TRBJ1-5|TRBV20-1
CSARSATDNQPQHF
TGCAGTGCTAGGTCCGCGACGGATAATCAGCCCCAGCATTTT
>TRBD1|.|TRBJ1-2|TRBV29-1
CSVGQGALGYTF
TGCAGCGTCGGACAGGGGGCGCTTGGCTACACCTTC
>.|.|TRBJ2-3|TRBV5-1
CASSPPLGQDTQYF
TGCGCCAGCAGCCCACCACTAGGACAAGATACGCAGTATTTT
>.|.|TRBJ1-1|TRBV7-9
CASSLDSPSEAFF
TGTGCCAGCAGCTTAGACAGCCCTAGTGAAGCTTTCTTT
>.|.|TRBJ2-1|TRBV29-1
CSVEGTYNEQFF
TGCAGCGTTGAAGGGACTTACAATGAGCAGTTCTTC
>TRBD2|.|TRBJ2-1|TRBV6-2/TRBV6-3
CASIGGGYNEQFF
TGTGCCAGCATTGGGGGGGGCTACAATGAGCAGTTCTTC
>TRBD1|.|TRBJ1-2|TRBV9
CASSVMEGGAYGYTF
TGTGCCAGCAGCGTAATGGAAGGGGGCGCCTATGGCTACACCTTC
>TRBD2|.|TRBJ2-6|TRBV29-1
CSVEARGGSSGANVRTF
TGCAGCGTTGAAGCCCGGGGCGGGAGCTCTGGGGCCAACGTCCGGACTTTC
>.|.|TRBJ2-1|TRBV7-9
CASWGLGGNEQFF
TGTGCCAGTTGGGGTCTGGGGGGTAATGAGCAGTTCTTC
>TRBD2|once|TRBJ2-1|TRBV20-1
CSARHVAGGPPNEQFF
TGCAGTGCTCGCCACGTAGCGGGAGGGCCTCCCAATGAGCAGTTCTTC
>TRBD1|.|TRBJ2-3|TRBV6-5
CASSPGTGLFLDTQYF
TGTGCCAGCAGTCCCGGGACAGGGCTGTTTCTAGATACGCAGTATTTT
>.|few|TRBJ2-3|TRBV15
CATSRDLLGLGTDTQYF
TGTGCCACCAGCAGAGATCTTTTGGGCCTCGGCACAGATACGCAGTATTTT
>.|few|TRBJ2-7|TRBV12-3/TRBV12-4
CASSLWTYEQYF
TGTGCCAGCAGTTTATGGACTTACGAGCAGTACTTC
>.|once|TRBJ2-5|TRBV20-1
CSAWQGTQYF
TGCAGTGCCTGGCAAGGGACCCAGTACTTC
>.|.|TRBJ2-3|TRBV29-1
CSADRADTRDTQYF
TGCAGCGCCGATAGGGCAGACACGAGAGATACGCAGTATTTT
>.|.|TRBJ2-7|TRBV7-9
CASSLAANEQYF
TGTGCCAGCAGCTTAGCTGCAAACGAGCAGTACTTC
>.|once|TRBJ1-1|TRBV7-2
CASSLSGSNTEAFF
TGTGCCAGCAGCTTAAGTGGTTCTAACACTGAAGCTTTCTTT
>TRBD2|.|TRBJ2-3|TRBV2
CASRRTSGSADTQYF
TGTGCCAGCAGGAGGACTAGCGGGAGTGCAGATACGCAGTATTTT
>.|few|TRBJ1-5|TRBV12-3/TRBV12-4
CASSLTGGGNQPQHF
TGTGCCAGCAGCCTGACCGGAGGGGGCAATCAGCCCCAGCATTTT
>TRBD2|.|TRBJ2-1|TRBV29-1
CSVGPPPSGRMNEQFF
TGCAGCGTTGGCCCCCCCCCTAGCGGGAGGATGAATGAGCAGTTCTTC
>TRBD1|.|TRBJ1-5|TRBV7-2
CASSVPGTGSGQPQHF
TGTGCCAGCAGCGTACCCGGGACAGGGTCAGGTCAGCCCCAGCATTTT